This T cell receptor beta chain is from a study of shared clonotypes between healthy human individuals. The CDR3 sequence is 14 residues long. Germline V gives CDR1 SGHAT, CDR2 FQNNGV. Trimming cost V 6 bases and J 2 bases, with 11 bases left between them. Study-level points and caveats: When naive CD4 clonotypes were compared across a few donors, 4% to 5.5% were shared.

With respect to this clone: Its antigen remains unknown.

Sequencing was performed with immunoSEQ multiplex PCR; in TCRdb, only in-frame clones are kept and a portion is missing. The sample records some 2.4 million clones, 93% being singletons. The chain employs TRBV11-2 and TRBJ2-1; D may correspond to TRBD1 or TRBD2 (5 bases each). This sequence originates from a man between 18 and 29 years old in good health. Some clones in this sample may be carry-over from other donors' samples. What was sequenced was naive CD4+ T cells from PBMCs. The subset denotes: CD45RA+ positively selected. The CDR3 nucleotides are TGTGCCAGCAGGGGGGTTAGGGCCTACAATGAGCAGTTCTTC. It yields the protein CASRGVRAYNEQFF.